Below are 27 T cell receptor beta chains sequenced from a single sample in a study of blood T cells in healthy people across ages. A second PCR of 7 to 11 cycles used a sample-barcoded 5' primer and a J-beta primer mix. In TCRdb, the 5' RACE reads were re-called with MiXCR into one record per CDR3 protein. The sample records over 1,200,000 distinct CDR3 sequences, around 59% being singletons. What was sequenced was blood. The origin of the receptors is a man aged 18-30 years in good health.

This chain joins TRBV27 and TRBJ2-4; 7 bases are shared with TRBD2. The CDR3 length is 16 residues. Looked up from germline, CDR1 is MNHEY and CDR2 is SMNVEV (reference sequence). The V segment lost 2 bases and the J segment 2 bases; nucleotides outside the gene matches: 6. Here the CDR3 DNA reads TGTGCCAGCAGTTTAGGGATCGGGGGGACCAAAAACATTCAGTACTTC. This gives the protein CASSLGIGGTKNIQYF.

This clonotype was found many times. V gene TRBV28 combines with J gene TRBJ2-5, with D maybe TRBD2 (5 bases). This CDR3 spans 14 amino acids. The germline CDR1 and CDR2 sequences are MDHEN and SYDVKM. CDR3 in amino acids: CATDPGVPQETQYF. The CDR3 bases are TGTGCGACGGACCCCGGGGTTCCCCAAGAGACCCAGTACTTC.

The genes are TRBV11-1 and TRBJ2-7; D is unclear. Per the germline V gene, CDR1 is SGHAT and CDR2 is FQDESV (reference sequence). The V end was cut by 5 bases, the J end by 0 bases, with 11 bases between. The CDR3 consists of 14 residues. DNA of the CDR3: TGTGCCAGCAGCCGCGTTGGGTACTCCTACGAGCAGTACTTC. It is translated as CASSRVGYSYEQYF.

The chain carries TRBV4-1 and TRBJ2-5; TRBD2 might be the D (5 bases). The CDR3 has 15 amino acids. V lost 0 bases and J 0 bases, leaving 8 bases between the germline ends. Germline lookup yields CDR1 MGHRA and CDR2 YSYEKL. The CDR3 loop is CASSQEEDDQETQYF. DNA for the CDR3: TGCGCCAGCAGCCAAGAGGAGGATGACCAAGAGACCCAGTACTTC.

This clonotype was detected only once. Its ends do not fully match the called genes, so a read error is possible. V usage is TRBV19 and J usage is TRBJ2-1, with TRBD2 matching over 7 bases. This CDR3 is 13 amino acids long. CDR1 is LNHDA, CDR2 SQIVND, per germline (reference sequence). The CDR3 sequence is CGSSIDLGRSRFF. Written as DNA, the CDR3 is TGTGGCAGTAGTATAGATCTCGGGAGGAGTAGGTTCTTC.

The rearrangement links TRBV20-1 to TRBJ2-1; TRBD2 matches 7 bases. V gave up 1 base and J gave up 4 bases; unmatched junction bases: 7. Germline V lookup: CDR1 DFQATT, CDR2 SNEGSKA (reference sequence). The CDR3 covers 15 residues. The CDR3 region has the DNA TGCAGTGCTAGAGTAAACGGGAGGACGTACAATGAGCAGTTCTTC. The encoded protein is CSARVNGRTYNEQFF.

The rearrangement joins TRBV30 to TRBJ1-4; D is ambiguous. The CDR3 sequence is 12 residues long. V dropped 4 bases and J dropped 0 bases, with 3 bases sitting between them. Germline CDR1 GTSNPN, CDR2 SVGIG (reference sequence). The CDR3 sequence is CAWTATNEKLFF. The CDR3 DNA reads TGTGCCTGGACCGCAACTAATGAAAAACTGTTTTTT.

The chain is built from TRBV20-1 and TRBJ1-1; D call uncertain. CDR1 and CDR2 (germline): DFQATT, SNEGSKA (reference sequence). The V end lost 5 bases, the J end lost 7 bases, and 11 bases lay between the germline ends. CDR3 length: 11 amino acids. This CDR3 is CSAASGYEAFF. The CDR3 bases are TGCAGTGCTGCATCGGGTTATGAAGCTTTCTTT.

In its sample, this clonotype was seen a few times. V is TRBV29-1 and J is TRBJ1-1, with a tentative D call TRBD1 (6 bases). The germline CDR1 and CDR2 sequences are SQVTM and ANQGSEA. V was pared by 6 bases and J by 0 bases, with 11 bases between. This CDR3 region has 13 residues. The CDR3 is CSVEDSLNTEAFF. CDR3 nucleotides: TGCAGCGTGGAGGACAGCTTGAACACTGAAGCTTTCTTT.

This clonotype was found once. V usage is TRBV5-1 and J usage is TRBJ2-1; 8 nucleotides align to TRBD2. The CDR3 totals 14 residues. J lost 9 bases, V lost 7 bases, and 12 bases had no gene match. Germline CDR1 reads SGHRS; CDR2 reads YFSETQ. The CDR3 region has the DNA TGCGCCAGCGCCCCGACTAGCGCGGAGATTGAGCAGTTCTTC. It codes for CASAPTSAEIEQFF.

V and J are TRBV5-1 and TRBJ2-1, with no clear D. Germline V gives CDR1 SGHRS, CDR2 YFSETQ. Between the trimmed V and J ends, which lost 4 bases and 9 bases, there was a span of 11 bases. This CDR3 is built from 12 residues. CDR3 sequence reads: CASSLVFAEQFF. The CDR3, as DNA: TGCGCCAGCAGCCTAGTTTTCGCTGAGCAGTTCTTC. Full variable domain (rest looked up from reference TRBV5-1 and TRBJ2-1): KAGVTQTPRYLIKTRGQQVTLSCSPISGHRSVSWYQQTPGQGLQFLFEYFSETQRNKGNFPGRFSGRQFSNSRSEMNVSTLELGDSALYLCASSLVFAEQFFGPGTRLTVL.

The genes are TRBV5-8 and TRBJ2-4; TRBD1 matches 8 bases. The CDR3 extends over 17 amino acids. V lost 0 bases to trimming and J lost 1 base; unmatched junction nucleotides: 6. Germline CDR1 and CDR2: SGHTS and YDEGEE. CDR3 nucleotide sequence: TGTGCCAGCAGCTTGGGGACAGGGAGGAGGGCCAAAAACATTCAGTACTTC. As protein: CASSLGTGRRAKNIQYF.

This clonotype showed up just a few times. The chain joins TRBV4-1 to TRBJ2-5; D is unclear. V lost 1 base and J lost 5, with 8 bases in between. The CDR3 sequence is 13 residues long. CDR1 MGHRA and CDR2 YSYEKL come from the germline V gene. CDR3 amino acids: CASSQGFLETQYF. In nucleotides, the CDR3 is TGCGCCAGCAGCCAAGGGTTCCTCGAGACCCAGTACTTC.

The V call is TRBV7-9, the J call TRBJ2-3; possibly TRBD2 for D (5 bases). The CDR3 loop spans 16 amino acids. Germline V gives CDR1 SEHNR, CDR2 FQNEAQ (reference sequence). Trimming shortened V by 2 bases and J by 0 bases, and 12 bases separated the two germline ends. The CDR3 sequence is CASSLMEVFSTDTQYF. The DNA of the CDR3 is TGTGCCAGCAGCTTAATGGAGGTCTTCAGCACAGATACGCAGTATTTT.

The CDR3 here is CASSLARYTDTQYF. CDR3 nucleotides: TGTGCCAGCAGCTTAGCACGGTACACAGATACGCAGTATTTT. V usage is TRBV11-2 and J usage is TRBJ2-3; D is unclear. Germline lookup yields CDR1 SGHAT and CDR2 FQNNGV. CDR3 length: 14 residues. With 1 base removed from V and 2 bases from J, the gap between germline ends came to 7 bases.

The chain is built from TRBV20-1 and TRBJ2-1; D possibly corresponds to TRBD2 (6 bases). Trimming left V 3 bases short and J 5 bases short, with 32 bases between. Germline-derived CDR1 and CDR2 are DFQATT and SNEGSKA (reference sequence). The length of the CDR3 is 20 residues. The chain's CDR3 is CSASGGIRGLSFVAHNEQFF. The CDR3 region has the DNA TGCAGTGCTAGCGGGGGTATTCGAGGCTTAAGCTTCGTGGCACACAATGAGCAGTTCTTC.

V is TRBV29-1 and J is TRBJ1-1, with 9 nucleotides matching TRBD1. CDR3 length: 13 residues. Germline CDR1 is SQVTM and CDR2 is ANQGSEA. The junction had 3 bases not matched to a gene; V was cut back by 5 bases and J by 2 bases. The CDR3 bases are TGCAGCGTTTGGGACAGGGATAACACTGAAGCTTTCTTT. Residues: CSVWDRDNTEAFF.

The V and J genes are TRBV18 and TRBJ2-2, with a tentative D call TRBD1 (5 bases). The ends were cut back, 6 bases at V and 3 bases at J, with 11 bases in the middle. The CDR3 covers 14 residues. Per germline, CDR1 KGHSH and CDR2 LQKENI. The CDR3: CASSRQRYTGELFF. CDR3 coding DNA: TGTGCCAGCTCTCGACAGAGATACACCGGGGAGCTGTTTTTT. The full variable domain, rest sourced from reference TRBV18 and TRBJ2-2, is NAGVMQNPRHLVRRRGQEARLRCSPMKGHSHVYWYRQLPEEGLKFMVYLQKENIIDESGMPKERFSAEFPKEGPSILRIQQVVRGDSAAYFCASSRQRYTGELFFGEGSRLTVL.

The V gene is TRBV7-9, the J gene TRBJ2-1, with D possibly called TRBD1 or TRBD2 (5 bases each). The CDR3 is 15 amino acids. Deletions cut 1 base from V and 9 bases from J, with 16 bases between. Germline V gene lookup returns CDR1 SEHNR and CDR2 FQNEAQ (reference sequence). CDR3 nucleotides: TGTGCCAGCAGCTTAGGTGTCGGGGCAGGGAGTGAGCAGTTCTTC. Translation: CASSLGVGAGSEQFF.

This clonotype was seen more than once but under ten times. The chain uses TRBV15 and TRBJ1-6; TRBD1 matches at 11 bases. There are 16 residues in the CDR3. The germline V gene encodes CDR1 LNHNV and CDR2 YYDKDF (reference sequence). The V segment lost 0 bases and the J segment 9 bases; nucleotides outside the gene matches: 4. In DNA, the CDR3 is TGTGCCACCAGCAGAGAAAAGGGACAGGGGGTTTCACCCCTCCACTTT. Encoded protein: CATSREKGQGVSPLHF.

This sequence joins TRBV12-3 or TRBV12-4 and TRBJ2-4; the D is unclear. Trimming took off 7 bases at V and 1 base at J, with 14 bases between the two ends. The CDR3 contains 15 residues. This chain's CDR3 is CASTRAPGAKNIQYF. CDR3 DNA sequence: TGTGCCAGCACCCGGGCCCCCGGGGCCAAAAACATTCAGTACTTC.

This rearrangement joins TRBV20-1 to TRBJ2-3; possibly TRBD2 for D (5 bases). The CDR3 spans 15 residues. The germline CDR1 and CDR2 sequences are DFQATT and SNEGSKA (reference sequence). Trimming stripped 3 bases from V and 0 bases from J, with 13 bases between. CDR3 residues: CSARGSAESTDTQYF. CDR3 DNA: TGCAGTGCTAGGGGGTCAGCGGAAAGCACAGATACGCAGTATTTT.

V gene TRBV6-5 combines with J gene TRBJ2-2; 8 bases fit TRBD1. This CDR3 comprises 15 residues. Germline values: CDR1 MNHEY, CDR2 SVGAGI. Trimming cost V 6 bases and J 5 bases; bases outside gene matches: 8. The CDR3 coding sequence is TGTGCCAGCAGGTTACAGGGGGTTTTTACCGGGGAGCTGTTTTTT. Its translation: CASRLQGVFTGELFF.

This clonotype turned up a few times. The chain combines TRBV7-9 with TRBJ2-5, with TRBD2 matching 7 bases. This CDR3 is built from 13 residues. Germline CDR1 and CDR2: SEHNR and FQNEAQ (reference sequence). The J segment lost 4 bases and the V segment lost 5 bases, leaving 4 bases of the junction unmatched. In DNA form, the CDR3 reads TGTGCCAGCAGCCCCCGCGGGGGAGAGACCCAGTACTTC. Encoded protein: CASSPRGGETQYF.

The chain employs TRBV20-1 and TRBJ2-7; D might be TRBD1 (6 bases). CDR3 size: 13 residues. CDR1 and CDR2 from the germline V gene are DFQATT and SNEGSKA (reference sequence). Trimming took off 6 bases at V and 3 bases at J, with 15 bases between the two ends. The CDR3 here is CSAPDSSYYEQYF. The CDR3 DNA sequence: TGCAGTGCCCCGGACAGCAGCTACTACGAGCAGTACTTC.

The genes are TRBV20-1 and TRBJ2-5, with TRBD2 identical over 8 bases. Per germline, CDR1 DFQATT and CDR2 SNEGSKA (reference sequence). The V gene end was trimmed by 3 bases and the J gene end by 13 bases; junction bases not matched to a gene: 16. This CDR3 spans 14 amino acids. DNA of the CDR3: TGCAGTGCTAGCATCGGGAGGGCCGTCAATGAGCGGTACTTC. Translating gives CSASIGRAVNERYF.

This clonotype has only a few counts. The V gene is TRBV24-1, the J gene TRBJ2-5; D tentatively reads TRBD1 or TRBD2 (5 bases each). Trimming removed 2 bases at V and 3 bases at J, with 6 bases between. Germline CDR1 reads KGHDR; CDR2 reads SFDVKD. CDR3 length: 13 residues. Written as DNA, the CDR3 is TGTGCCACCAGTGATTGGGGGAAAGAGACCCAGTACTTC. This gives the protein CATSDWGKETQYF.